The sequence of this T cell receptor (beta chain) was determined in a study of post-analysis software for immune sequencing data. The study, taken as a whole, reports: Four or five TRBV segments were significantly more frequent in patients than in controls. TRBV5-6, TRBV5-1 and TRBV20-1 were among these segments.

A few counts support this clonotype. Its antigen is not identified. Each TCR beta cDNA library carried unique molecular identifiers. Using its own MiXCR run on the PCR reads, TCRdb lists one record per CDR3 protein. The repertoire consists of 650,000 to 850,000 distinct CDR3 sequences, with roughly 50% occurring once and the leading ten covering 4.9%. Germline V gene lookup returns CDR1 LGHNA and CDR2 YNFKEQ. Trimming removed 0 bases from V and 5 bases from J, with 17 bases in between. The CDR3 totals 16 residues. The receptor was derived from a girl aged 10 to 17 with multiple sclerosis. The chain carries TRBV4-2 and TRBJ2-7, with TRBD1 as a possible D gene (6 bases). The sequencing input was blood. The CDR3 DNA reads as TGTGCCAGCAGCCAAGAGCTCAACAGGGCAGGAAACGAGCAGTACTTC. Protein: CASSQELNRAGNEQYF.